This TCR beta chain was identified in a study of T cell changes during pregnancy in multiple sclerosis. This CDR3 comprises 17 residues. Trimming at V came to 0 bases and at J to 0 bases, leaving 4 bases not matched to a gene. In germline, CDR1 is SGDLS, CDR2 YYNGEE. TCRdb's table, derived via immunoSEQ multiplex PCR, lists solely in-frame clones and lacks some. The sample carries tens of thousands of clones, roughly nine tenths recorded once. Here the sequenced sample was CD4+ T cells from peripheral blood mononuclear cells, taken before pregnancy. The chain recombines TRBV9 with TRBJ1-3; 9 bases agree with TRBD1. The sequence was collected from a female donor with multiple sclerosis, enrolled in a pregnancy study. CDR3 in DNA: TGTGCCAGCAGCGTAGCGGGACAGGGTTTCTCTGGAAACACCATATATTTT. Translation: CASSVAGQGFSGNTIYF.